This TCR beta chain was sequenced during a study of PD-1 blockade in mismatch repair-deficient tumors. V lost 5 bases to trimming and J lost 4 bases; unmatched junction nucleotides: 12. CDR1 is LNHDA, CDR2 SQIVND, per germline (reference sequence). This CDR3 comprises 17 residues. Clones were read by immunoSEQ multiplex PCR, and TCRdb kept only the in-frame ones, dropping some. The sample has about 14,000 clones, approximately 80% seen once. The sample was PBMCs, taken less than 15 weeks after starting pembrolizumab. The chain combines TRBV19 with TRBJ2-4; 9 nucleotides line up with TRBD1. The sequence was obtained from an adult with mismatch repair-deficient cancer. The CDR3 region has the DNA TGTGCCAGTAGTGCCTTTTGGACAGGGGAATCAAAAAACATTCAGTACTTC. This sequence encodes CASSAFWTGESKNIQYF.